The 28 T cell receptor beta chains reported below all come from one sample, sequenced in a study of T cell repertoires in cytomegalovirus infection. Antigens for these TCRs are unknown. MiXCR, run by TCRdb on the reads, gives a single entry per CDR3 protein. The repertoire holds some 940,000 distinct CDR3 sequences, with about a third as singletons. The sample consisted of cultured CD8+ T cells from PBMCs, taken from culture after CMV antigen stimulation. All receptors derive from a human donor in good health (CMV status not recorded). Some clones in this sample may be carry-over from other donors' samples.

This clonotype was detected only a few times. The V and J genes are TRBV7-9 and TRBJ2-3; D may be TRBD1 or TRBD2 (5 bases each). Trimming took off 6 bases at V and 0 bases at J, with 10 bases between the two ends. The germline V gene has CDR1 SEHNR and CDR2 FQNEAQ (reference sequence). This CDR3 region has 14 residues. CDR3 in DNA: TGTGCCAGCAGGAACAGGACTAGCACAGATACGCAGTATTTT. Translation: CASRNRTSTDTQYF.

This clonotype showed up many times. CDR3 loop: CASSPRAYEQYF. The DNA of the CDR3 is TGTGCCAGCAGCCCACGTGCCTACGAGCAGTACTTC. V is TRBV7-9 and J is TRBJ2-7; D gene ambiguous. CDR1 is SEHNR, CDR2 FQNEAQ, per germline (reference sequence). CDR3 length equals 12 residues. The V gene lost 5 bases and the J gene lost 2 bases, with 7 bases spanning the gap. Using reference TRBV7-9 and TRBJ2-7 for the parts outside the CDR3, the full variable domain is DTGVSQNPRHKITKRGQNVTFRCDPISEHNRLYWYRQTLGQGPEFLTYFQNEAQLEKSRLLSDRFSAERPKGSFSTLEIQRTEQGDSAMYLCASSPRAYEQYFGPGTRLTVT.

This clonotype was counted only a few times. The chain recombines TRBV7-2 with TRBJ1-5, with TRBD1 matching 7 bases. Unmatched junction bases numbered 10, after V lost 2 bases and J lost 0 bases. The V gene's germline CDR1 is SGHTA and CDR2 FQGNSA. The CDR3 sequence is 18 residues long. The CDR3 loop reads CASSLTGQLHYSNQPQHF. DNA of the CDR3: TGTGCCAGCAGCTTAACGGGACAGTTACATTATAGCAATCAGCCCCAGCATTTT. Using reference TRBV7-2 and TRBJ1-5 for the parts outside the CDR3, the full variable domain is GAGVSQSPSNKVTEKGKDVELRCDPISGHTALYWYRQSLGQGLEFLIYFQGNSAPDKSGLPSDRFSAERTGGSVSTLTIQRTQQEDSAVYLCASSLTGQLHYSNQPQHFGDGTRLSIL.

The V gene is TRBV10-3, the J gene TRBJ1-1; D is ambiguous. V was pared by 4 bases and J by 1 base, with 10 bases between. The length of the CDR3 is 14 residues. Germline assignment: CDR1 ENHRY and CDR2 SYGVKD. The CDR3 sequence: CAISADEENTEAFF. For the CDR3, the DNA is TGTGCCATCAGTGCAGACGAAGAGAACACTGAAGCTTTCTTT.

This clonotype occurred many times. The chain employs TRBV7-2 and TRBJ1-2; 10 bases are a match to TRBD1. V trimming: 5 bases; J trimming: 6 bases; junction bases outside the gene matches: 6. CDR3 length equals 14 residues. The germline V gene has CDR1 SGHTA and CDR2 FQGNSA. This CDR3 reads CASSMDRGLDGYTF. CDR3 bases: TGTGCCAGCAGCATGGACAGGGGGTTAGATGGCTACACCTTC. Drawing the rest from reference TRBV7-2 and TRBJ1-2, the complete variable domain is GAGVSQSPSNKVTEKGKDVELRCDPISGHTALYWYRQSLGQGLEFLIYFQGNSAPDKSGLPSDRFSAERTGGSVSTLTIQRTQQEDSAVYLCASSMDRGLDGYTFGSGTRLTVV.

V usage is TRBV5-4 and J usage is TRBJ2-1; unclear D gene. Deletions cut 0 bases from V and 4 bases from J, with 14 bases between. The germline CDR1 and CDR2 sequences are SGHNT and YYREEE (reference sequence). The CDR3 is 16 amino acids. The CDR3 reads CASSLGLGPVYNEQFF. The CDR3 nucleotides are TGTGCCAGCAGCTTGGGTCTGGGCCCCGTTTACAATGAGCAGTTCTTC.

The rearrangement uses TRBV5-5 and TRBJ2-3; D perhaps matches TRBD1 (6 bases). This CDR3 has 17 amino acids. V was pared by 3 bases and J by 5 bases, with 22 bases between. Germline-derived CDR1 and CDR2 are SGHKS and YYEKEE (reference sequence). CDR3: CASSSTRDMGERDTQYF. CDR3 DNA sequence: TGTGCCAGCAGCTCGACTCGGGACATGGGTGAGCGAGATACGCAGTATTTT. Full variable domain (rest looked up from reference TRBV5-5 and TRBJ2-3): DAGVTQSPTHLIKTRGQQVTLRCSPISGHKSVSWYQQVLGQGPQFIFQYYEKEERGRGNFPDRFSARQFPNYSSELNVNALLLGDSALYLCASSSTRDMGERDTQYFGPGTRLTVL.

This clonotype appeared a few times. This sequence joins TRBV4-3 and TRBJ1-2; a weak D match, TRBD1 (6 bases). Trimming took 1 base from V and 6 from J, leaving 15 bases between them. There are 15 residues in the CDR3. Germline V gene lookup returns CDR1 LGHNA and CDR2 YSLEER. In DNA, the CDR3 is TGCGCCAGCAGCCAAGCGACGGGGGCGAGAGATGGCTACACCTTC. Translated, it gives CASSQATGARDGYTF.

This chain links TRBV19 with TRBJ2-3, with TRBD2 matching over 11 bases. Germline lookup yields CDR1 LNHDA and CDR2 SQIVND (reference sequence). V was pared by 5 bases and J by 2 bases, with 3 bases of the junction left unmatched. This CDR3 is built from 15 residues. CDR3 loop: CASSLTSGITDTQYF. The CDR3 nucleotides are TGTGCCAGTAGTCTGACTAGCGGGATCACAGATACGCAGTATTTT.

A few counts support this clonotype. This chain joins TRBV5-1 and TRBJ1-4, with 8 bases fitting TRBD1. The CDR3 loop spans 17 amino acids. The V gene end was trimmed by 0 bases and the J gene end by 0 bases; junction bases not matched to a gene: 4. CDR1 and CDR2 (germline): SGHRS, YFSETQ. CDR3 coding DNA: TGCGCCAGCAGCTTGGCGACAGGGGATTCAACTAATGAAAAACTGTTTTTT. It codes for CASSLATGDSTNEKLFF.

The chain uses TRBV7-6 and TRBJ2-1; TRBD2 agrees at 9 bases. CDR1 SGHVS and CDR2 FNYEAQ come from the germline V gene. V shed 1 base, J shed 0 bases, and the junction held 4 bases outside the gene matches. CDR3 length: 17 amino acids. Here the CDR3 reads CASSLVAGGYSYNEQFF. In DNA, the CDR3 is TGTGCCAGCAGCTTAGTGGCGGGGGGGTACTCCTACAATGAGCAGTTCTTC.

As regards this clonotype: This may be a read error, as it is one base from a much larger clone. The DNA for the CDR3 is TGTGCCAGCAGCTTAGATAGTAGGAGAGCGTCCTACAATGAGCAGTTCTTC. Its translation: CASSLDSRRASYNEQFF. The V gene is TRBV7-6, the J gene TRBJ2-1; the D is unclear. The CDR3 loop spans 17 amino acids. The V gene's germline CDR1 is SGHVS and CDR2 FNYEAQ. Deletions cut 1 base from V and 1 base from J, with 14 bases between.

The rearrangement joins TRBV19 to TRBJ1-1, with D possibly matching TRBD1 (6 bases). The CDR3 spans 16 residues. Trimming stripped 6 bases from V and 0 bases from J, with 17 bases between. Germline values: CDR1 LNHDA, CDR2 SQIVND (reference sequence). CDR3 sequence (DNA): TGTGCCAGTAGAATCCAGGGGACGGGGTTGAACACTGAAGCTTTCTTT. It encodes CASRIQGTGLNTEAFF.

This clonotype has a count of ten or more. The CDR3 reads CASSDGGRYNEQFF. In DNA, the CDR3 is TGTGCCAGCAGTGACGGAGGGAGGTACAATGAGCAGTTCTTC. The chain links TRBV25-1 to TRBJ2-1, with D perhaps matching TRBD2 (6 bases). Per germline, CDR1 MGHDK and CDR2 SYGVNS. CDR3 size: 14 residues. Trimming stripped 3 bases from V and 4 bases from J, with 10 bases between.

V gene TRBV5-8 combines with J gene TRBJ2-3; 8 bases agree with TRBD1. Germline-derived CDR1 and CDR2 are SGHTS and YDEGEE. Trimming at V came to 1 base and at J to 2 bases, leaving 3 bases not matched to a gene. The CDR3 loop spans 15 amino acids. The CDR3: CASSLRQGNTDTQYF. The CDR3 nucleotides read TGTGCCAGCAGCTTGAGACAGGGGAACACAGATACGCAGTATTTT.

This clonotype has a count of ten or more. The chain recombines TRBV7-2 with TRBJ1-2, with 11 bases identical to TRBD1. The CDR3 has 21 residues. V dropped 5 bases and J dropped 0; count of bases not matched to a gene: 20. Germline CDR1 and CDR2: SGHTA and FQGNSA. The CDR3 nucleotides are TGTGCCAGCAGCCTCTGGGACGGATCGGGACAGGGGGAAGCCTCTAACTATGGCTACACCTTC. Amino acid sequence: CASSLWDGSGQGEASNYGYTF. Full variable domain (outside the CDR3, taken from reference TRBV7-2 and TRBJ1-2): GAGVSQSPSNKVTEKGKDVELRCDPISGHTALYWYRQSLGQGLEFLIYFQGNSAPDKSGLPSDRFSAERTGGSVSTLTIQRTQQEDSAVYLCASSLWDGSGQGEASNYGYTFGSGTRLTVV.

This chain joins TRBV5-1 and TRBJ2-1; TRBD2 matches 8 bases. Germline lookup yields CDR1 SGHRS and CDR2 YFSETQ. The CDR3 contains 20 residues. V lost 4 bases and J lost 6; bases outside the gene matches: 24. CDR3 region: CASSLWIGTRNPAGGNEQFF. The DNA for the CDR3 is TGCGCCAGCAGCCTTTGGATAGGTACACGAAATCCTGCGGGGGGCAATGAGCAGTTCTTC.

V usage is TRBV6-6 and J usage is TRBJ2-2; 13 bases align to TRBD2. Germline CDR1 reads MNHNY; CDR2 reads SVGAGI (reference sequence). V dropped 2 bases and J dropped 2; count of bases not matched to a gene: 2. CDR3 size: 17 residues. CDR3 loop: CASSYGLAGVNTGELFF. Written as DNA, the CDR3 is TGTGCCAGCAGTTACGGACTAGCGGGGGTCAACACCGGGGAGCTGTTTTTT.

The chain carries TRBV20-1 and TRBJ2-1, with D unresolved. V was cut by 3 bases and J by 0 bases, with 9 bases left in between. Per the germline V gene, CDR1 is DFQATT and CDR2 is SNEGSKA (reference sequence). CDR3 length: 14 residues. The CDR3 spells CSASELSSYNEQFF. In DNA, the CDR3 is TGCAGTGCTAGTGAACTTAGCTCCTACAATGAGCAGTTCTTC.

Many counts were recorded for this clonotype. The rearrangement joins TRBV20-1 to TRBJ1-6; 7 nucleotides align to TRBD1. Germline V lookup: CDR1 DFQATT, CDR2 SNEGSKA (reference sequence). J was trimmed by 7 bases and V by 2 bases; bases with no gene match: 5. The CDR3 runs to 14 residues. DNA for the CDR3: TGCAGTGCTAGACCCGCAGGGGGAAATTCACCCCTCCACTTT. Translating it yields CSARPAGGNSPLHF.

The chain joins TRBV19 to TRBJ2-1, with D unclear. This CDR3 contains 16 residues. V was trimmed by 0 bases and J by 2 bases, leaving 11 bases between them. Germline CDR1 reads LNHDA; CDR2 reads SQIVND (reference sequence). This CDR3 is CASSIEAYGTYNEQFF. The CDR3, as DNA: TGTGCCAGTAGTATAGAAGCCTACGGCACCTACAATGAGCAGTTCTTC.

This clonotype was recorded a few times. The CDR3 here is CASSEKLTGITEAFF. As DNA, the CDR3 is TGTGCCAGCAGCGAAAAATTGACAGGGATCACTGAAGCTTTCTTT. The chain has TRBV7-9 and TRBJ1-1; 7 nucleotides match TRBD1. CDR1 is SEHNR, CDR2 FQNEAQ, per germline (reference sequence). The trim removed 5 bases at V and 4 bases at J, leaving 10 bases unmatched. The CDR3 runs to 15 residues. The whole variable domain, filled in from reference TRBV7-9 and TRBJ1-1, reads DTGVSQNPRHKITKRGQNVTFRCDPISEHNRLYWYRQTLGQGPEFLTYFQNEAQLEKSRLLSDRFSAERPKGSFSTLEIQRTEQGDSAMYLCASSEKLTGITEAFFGQGTRLTVV.

A few counts support this clonotype. The rearrangement joins TRBV7-6 to TRBJ2-1, with D unclear. Germline CDR1 is SGHVS and CDR2 is FNYEAQ. CDR3 length: 12 residues. V shed 0 bases and J shed 12 bases, with 9 bases lying between them. In DNA, the CDR3 is TGTGCCAGCAGCTTAGCCCATCGAGGGCAGTTCTTC. Translated: CASSLAHRGQFF.

J is TRBJ2-2 and V is TRBV28, with 8 bases that match TRBD1. Germline V gene lookup returns CDR1 MDHEN and CDR2 SYDVKM. There are 16 residues in the CDR3. Trimming at V came to 5 bases and at J to 5 bases, leaving 10 bases not matched to a gene. The CDR3 reads CASSKSQGARTGELFF. The CDR3 DNA sequence: TGTGCCAGCAGTAAATCTCAGGGGGCAAGGACCGGGGAGCTGTTTTTT.

This clonotype was observed at least ten times. In nucleotides, the CDR3 is TGTGCCTTTACGACTAGCTCCTACGAGCAGTACGTC. It encodes CAFTTSSYEQYV. V is TRBV7-2 and J is TRBJ2-7; D might be TRBD2 (6 bases). The CDR3 runs 12 residues. V lost 11 bases and J 0 bases, leaving 11 bases between the germline ends. The V gene's germline CDR1 is SGHTA and CDR2 FQGNSA.

This chain uses TRBV19 with TRBJ2-5; no firm D call. The CDR3 is made up of 15 amino acids. Germline CDR1 reads LNHDA; CDR2 reads SQIVND (reference sequence). Trimming pared 3 bases from V and 0 bases from J, leaving 11 bases between. Written as DNA, the CDR3 is TGTGCCAGTAGTATTTGGCATACGTACCAAGAGACCCAGTACTTC. Its translation: CASSIWHTYQETQYF.

This clonotype has ten or more counts. The chain recombines TRBV12-3 or TRBV12-4 with TRBJ1-5; D remains unclear. The CDR3 has 13 amino acids. V dropped 6 bases and J dropped 4 bases, with 10 bases sitting between them. The CDR3 reads CASSPDKNQPQHF. The CDR3 DNA sequence: TGTGCCAGCAGCCCCGACAAAAATCAGCCCCAGCATTTT.

This clonotype occurred many times. The chain employs TRBV4-3 and TRBJ2-2; 10 nucleotides align to TRBD2. The CDR3 has 16 amino acids. Per the germline V gene, CDR1 is LGHNA and CDR2 is YSLEER. The V segment lost 5 bases and the J segment 1 base; nucleotides outside the gene matches: 4. CDR3 sequence: CASSRASGGNTGELFF. The CDR3 nucleotides are TGCGCCAGCAGCAGGGCTAGCGGGGGGAACACCGGGGAGCTGTTTTTT.